Detailed here is one TCR beta chain. Germline-derived CDR1 and CDR2 are SEHNR and FQNEAQ (reference sequence). CDR3 length: 15 amino acids. Trimming took 3 bases from V and 4 from J; bases not matched to a gene: 6. Using immunoSEQ multiplex PCR, the repertoire was profiled, and TCRdb retains in-frame clones only, with some absent. The sample carries about 130,000 clones, 94% recorded once. This entry belongs to a study of T cell responses to AZD1222 COVID-19 vaccine. The origin of this receptor is an adult in good health. The sequencing used peripheral blood, collected on day 0 of AZD1222 vaccination. V is TRBV7-9 and J is TRBJ1-1; 9 bases are a match to TRBD1. This chain's CDR3 is CASSLGKTGGTEAFF. CDR3 bases: TGTGCCAGCAGCTTGGGGAAGACAGGGGGCACTGAAGCTTTCTTT.